This T cell receptor (beta chain) stems from a study of regulatory T cells in long-lasting Graves disease. Through Arm-PCR of CDR3 regions and iRepertoire HTBI primers, TCR beta libraries were built. TCRdb re-derived calls from the multiplex PCR reads in MiXCR, one entry per CDR3 protein. The data contain 400,000 to 500,000 distinct CDR3 sequences, about 16% of them singletons. CDR3 length: 11 amino acids. CDR1 is SGHAT, CDR2 FQNNGV, per germline. V shed 3 bases and J shed 8 bases, with 4 bases lying between them. This clonotype was seen more than once but under ten times. This sample's time point: newly diagnosed GD, antithyroid drugs for less than 3 months. Scientists built the TCR library using RNA that was extracted from PBMCs. This same sample was also part of a study on T cells in Graves' hyperthyroidism and ophthalmopathy.

The source was peripheral blood mononuclear cells (PBMCs), collected at new diagnosis, from a patient treated with antithyroid drugs. This sequence joins TRBV11-2 and TRBJ1-4; D gene uncertain. The clonotype originates from a woman younger than 45 with Graves disease. The CDR3 protein is CASSFQEKLFF. CDR3 sequence (DNA): TGTGCCAGCAGCTTTCAGGAAAAACTGTTTTTT.